In its sample, the clone carrying this TCR beta chain was seen many times. The antigen remains unidentified. This record belongs to a study of CD8 T cells in ankylosing spondylitis. Quantitative molecular-barcoded 5'-RACE generated the TCR beta libraries. TCRdb recomputed calls from the 5' RACE reads with MiXCR, one row per CDR3 protein. The table shows approximately 300,000 distinct CDR3 sequences, with roughly 20% occurring only once. Overall study results and limits: Previous work reported some of these motif variants in the synovial fluid and blood of reactive arthritis. In ankylosing spondylitis patients, matched synovial fluid reportedly showed significant enrichment of disease-linked clones. Characteristic, it appeared, of ankylosing spondylitis blood was a TCR beta motif of eight highly homologous variants.

The CDR3 extends over 17 amino acids. The source is a female donor with ankylosing spondylitis or in good health (not recorded which). This chain links TRBV21-1 with TRBJ1-3; whether TRBD1, the table's D call, matches the DNA was not checked. TRBV21-1 is an annotated pseudogene. Sequenced input: blood, either unsorted or a sorted T cell fraction (not recorded which). Here the CDR3 DNA reads TGTGCCAGCAGCACGGGACAGGATTCGCTGACTGGAAACACCATATATTTT. Protein sequence: CASSTGQDSLTGNTIYF.